This T cell receptor (beta chain) emerged from a study of blood T cell repertoires in COVID-19. The method was immunoSEQ multiplex PCR; TCRdb's version includes in-frame clones alone and lacks a portion of them. The table shows about 250,000 clones, with roughly 80% occurring only once. The CDR3 is made up of 13 amino acids. Per germline, CDR1 LGHDT and CDR2 YNNKEL (reference sequence). V lost 1 base, J lost 13 bases, and 16 bases lay in between. The chain uses TRBV3-1 (or the pseudogene TRBV3-2) and TRBJ1-1; a weak D match, TRBD1 (5 bases). The TCR was taken from a woman in her sixties with active or convalescent COVID-19. The source material was peripheral blood. In nucleotides, the CDR3 is TGTGCCAGCAGCCAAGGGACGGGCCCAGGGAATTTCTTT. This encodes CASSQGTGPGNFF.